Below are 17 T cell receptor beta chains sequenced from a single sample in a study of T cell repertoires in cytomegalovirus infection. Antigen specificity for these receptors is unknown. TCRdb reprocessed the reads via MiXCR and lists one record per CDR3 protein. The data show 650,000 to 900,000 distinct CDR3 sequences, with 32% seen just once and 9.5% to 15% held by the top ten. The sequencing here drew on cultured CD8+ T cells from PBMCs, taken from culture after CMV antigen stimulation. These receptors originate from a human donor in good health (CMV status not recorded). Some clones in this sample may be carry-over from other donors' samples.

This chain connects TRBV19 to TRBJ2-1, with no clear D. The CDR3 length is 15 residues. V lost 2 bases and J lost 2, with 10 bases in between. Germline V gene data show CDR1 as LNHDA and CDR2 as SQIVND (reference sequence). CDR3 DNA sequence: TGTGCCAGTAGTATAAGTCAGGTCGCCTACAATGAGCAGTTCTTC. Amino acid sequence: CASSISQVAYNEQFF.

This clonotype was seen at least ten times. The chain has TRBV7-8 and TRBJ1-6; D remains ambiguous. Trimming shortened V by 5 bases and J by 1 base, and 15 bases separated the two germline ends. The CDR3 totals 17 residues. The V gene's germline CDR1 is SGHVS and CDR2 FQNEAQ. The CDR3 DNA follows: TGTGCCAGCAGCCCAGACCCCAGTGGGTCCTATAATTCACCCCTCCACTTT. Translating gives CASSPDPSGSYNSPLHF.

This clonotype turned up a few times. V is TRBV5-4 and J is TRBJ1-5; D is unresolved. The CDR3 spans 15 residues. The germline V and J ends were trimmed by 0 bases and 0 bases, with 7 bases remaining between them. Germline V gene sequence: CDR1 SGHNT, CDR2 YYREEE (reference sequence). CDR3 region: CASSLATVSNQPQHF. The CDR3 region has the DNA TGTGCCAGCAGCTTGGCCACAGTTAGCAATCAGCCCCAGCATTTT.

This clonotype was observed a handful of times. The gene calls are TRBV6-6 and TRBJ2-5; tentatively, D is TRBD2 (5 bases). Germline CDR1 reads MNHNY; CDR2 reads SVGAGI (reference sequence). Trimming pared 4 bases from V and 2 bases from J, leaving 14 bases between. The CDR3 has 15 amino acids. CDR3 sequence reads: CASSSQADNQETQYF. The CDR3 DNA reads as TGTGCCAGCAGTTCGCAAGCGGATAATCAAGAGACCCAGTACTTC.

This chain links TRBV12-3 or TRBV12-4 with TRBJ2-7; TRBD1 aligns across 8 bases. With 6 bases clipped from V and 0 bases from J, the junction kept 7 bases outside the gene matches. The CDR3 runs to 15 residues. This chain's CDR3 is CASSPGGRSSYEQYF. The CDR3, as DNA: TGTGCCAGCAGCCCAGGGGGCCGGAGCTCCTACGAGCAGTACTTC.

The rearrangement links TRBV13 to TRBJ2-6, with D perhaps TRBD2 (6 bases). The length of the CDR3 is 18 residues. From germline, CDR1 is PRHDT and CDR2 FYEKMQ (reference sequence). The ends were cut back, 0 bases at V and 1 base at J, with 13 bases in the middle. The CDR3 region is CASSLGEGRVSGANVLTF. In DNA form, the CDR3 reads TGTGCCAGCAGCTTAGGGGAGGGCCGGGTTTCTGGGGCCAACGTCCTGACTTTC.

This chain joins TRBV7-8 and TRBJ1-5; 7 nucleotides line up with TRBD1. V was clipped by 4 bases and J by 7 bases; unmatched bases: 7. Per the germline V gene, CDR1 is SGHVS and CDR2 is FQNEAQ. CDR3 length: 14 residues. The CDR3 nucleotides read TGTGCCAGCAGCTCGGGAGGGGGCATCCAGCCCCAGCATTTT. Encoded protein: CASSSGGGIQPQHF. Supplemented by reference TRBV7-8 and TRBJ1-5, the full variable domain reads GAGVSQSPRYKVAKRGQDVALRCDPISGHVSLFWYQQALGQGPEFLTYFQNEAQLDKSGLPSDRFFAERPEGSVSTLKIQRTQQEDSAVYLCASSSGGGIQPQHFGDGTRLSIL.

J is TRBJ1-1 and V is TRBV20-1, with D unclear. Germline V gene data show CDR1 as DFQATT and CDR2 as SNEGSKA (reference sequence). The CDR3 contains 10 residues. V shed 5 bases and J shed 1 base, with 2 bases lying between them. CDR3 nucleotides: TGCAGTGCTCCGAACACTGAAGCTTTCTTT. Its protein product is CSAPNTEAFF.

This clonotype was counted a single time. The chain carries TRBV13 and TRBJ1-1; maybe TRBD1 (5 bases). Trimming shortened V by 5 bases and J by 1 base, and 11 bases separated the two germline ends. Germline V gene sequence: CDR1 PRHDT, CDR2 FYEKMQ (reference sequence). This CDR3 contains 14 residues. The CDR3 region is CASSGGGGNTEAFF. CDR3 DNA sequence: TGTGCCAGCAGCGGAGGTGGGGGGAACACTGAAGCTTTCTTT.

The chain carries TRBV20-1 and TRBJ1-5; weak D call: TRBD1 (6 bases). The length of the CDR3 is 15 residues. Deletions cut 6 bases from V and 1 base from J, with 16 bases between. Germline V CDR1 and CDR2: DFQATT, SNEGSKA (reference sequence). For the CDR3, the DNA is TGCAGTGCCGGCACAGGGTACGGGAGCAATCAGCCCCAGCATTTT. Translating it yields CSAGTGYGSNQPQHF.

This CDR3 reads CSASAAGDYNEQFF. CDR3 DNA sequence: TGCAGTGCCTCAGCGGCGGGGGACTACAATGAGCAGTTCTTC. The chain joins TRBV20-1 to TRBJ2-1; 7 bases align to TRBD2. The CDR3 is made up of 14 amino acids. Unmatched junction bases numbered 8, after V lost 6 bases and J lost 3 bases. Germline CDR1 reads DFQATT; CDR2 reads SNEGSKA (reference sequence).

This clonotype showed up many times. The gene calls are TRBV7-6 and TRBJ2-7; D is perhaps TRBD1 (6 bases). CDR3 length: 14 amino acids. Germline CDR1 reads SGHVS; CDR2 reads FNYEAQ. Trimming shortened V by 2 bases and J by 1 base, and 9 bases separated the two germline ends. The CDR3 DNA reads as TGTGCCAGCAGCTTACAGGGGTCGTCCTACGAGCAGTACTTC. It is translated as CASSLQGSSYEQYF. Looking up the rest from reference TRBV7-6 and TRBJ2-7 gives the full variable domain: GAGVSQSPRYKVTKRGQDVALRCDPISGHVSLYWYRQALGQGPEFLTYFNYEAQQDKSGLPNDRFSAERPEGSISTLTIQRTEQRDSAMYRCASSLQGSSYEQYFGPGTRLTVT.

This clonotype came up a few times. V gene TRBV27 combines with J gene TRBJ2-2; D possibly corresponds to TRBD2 (5 bases). Deletions cut 7 bases from V and 4 bases from J, with 19 bases between. The germline gives CDR1 MNHEY, CDR2 SMNVEV (reference sequence). The CDR3 is made up of 16 amino acids. CDR3 sequence (DNA): TGTGCCAGCACCTTGATCTACAGAGGGTCCACCGGGGAGCTGTTTTTT. It codes for CASTLIYRGSTGELFF.

The genes are TRBV11-2 and TRBJ1-2; D may be TRBD1 (5 bases). The CDR3 sequence is 13 residues long. Germline assignment: CDR1 SGHAT and CDR2 FQNNGV. The V and J ends lost 5 bases and 6 bases respectively, with 13 bases between them. CDR3 amino acids: CASSPGRGHGYTF. CDR3 in DNA: TGTGCCAGCAGCCCTGGGAGGGGTCATGGCTACACCTTC. The full variable domain, its missing parts supplied by reference TRBV11-2 and TRBJ1-2, is EAGVAQSPRYKIIEKRQSVAFWCNPISGHATLYWYQQILGQGPKLLIQFQNNGVVDDSQLPKDRFSAERLKGVDSTLKIQPAKLEDSAVYLCASSPGRGHGYTFGSGTRLTVV.

This clonotype was observed a handful of times. This chain links TRBV4-1 with TRBJ2-5; perhaps TRBD2 as D (5 bases). Deletions cut 0 bases from V and 1 base from J, with 9 bases between. This CDR3 contains 15 residues. Germline CDR1 and CDR2: MGHRA and YSYEKL. DNA for the CDR3: TGCGCCAGCAGCCAAGAAGAGGGTTCCCAAGAGACCCAGTACTTC. This translates into CASSQEEGSQETQYF.

This clonotype was seen more than once but under ten times. The chain employs TRBV12-3 or TRBV12-4 and TRBJ1-1; no definite D call. V was shortened by 1 base and J by 3 bases, with 9 bases between the two germline ends. The CDR3 contains 14 residues. The DNA for the CDR3 is TGTGCCAGCAGTTTAGGGCCATGGGACACTGAAGCTTTCTTT. Translation: CASSLGPWDTEAFF.

Regarding this clonotype: Mismatch with germline at one junction end may stem from a read error. The CDR3 spells CASSEKVVYGYTF. In DNA, the CDR3 is TGTGCCAGCAGTGAAAAGGTAGTCTATGGCTACACTTTC. The rearrangement joins TRBV2 to TRBJ1-2; no firm D call. This CDR3 comprises 13 residues. Germline-derived CDR1 and CDR2 are SNHLY and FYNNEI.